The rows below give T cell receptor beta chains drawn from one sample of a study of blood T cell repertoires in COVID-19. Produced via immunoSEQ multiplex PCR; TCRdb's table is partial and in-frame only. This sample carries about 230,000 clones, about nine tenths of them seen once, and the ten largest clones take approximately 4.3%. Material: PBMCs or T cells enriched from blood (not recorded which). The receptors shown here come from a woman aged 30 to 39 with acute COVID-19. CDR3s include the opening cysteine and the closing phenylalanine or tryptophan. A D gene is named only where the DNA matches it firmly. Not all rows give a size; the values are once, few, many and, for expanded clones, a class.

clone_size | d_call | j_call | v_call | cdr3_aa | cdr3_nt
many | - | TRBJ1-5 | TRBV5-1 | CASSVGPGSTQHF | TGCGCCAGCAGCGTGGGCCCTGGCTCGACCCAGCATTTT
few | - | TRBJ2-7 | TRBV19 | CASSLGRGNEQYF | TGTGCCAGTAGTTTGGGCAGGGGAAACGAGCAGTACTTC
- | - | TRBJ1-1 | TRBV25-1 | CASSDMNTEAFF | TGTGCCAGCAGTGACATGAACACTGAAGCTTTCTTT
- | TRBD1 | TRBJ1-6 | TRBV19 | CASSMGQGIAYYNSPLHF | TGTGCCAGTAGTATGGGACAGGGGATTGCGTACTATAATTCACCCCTCCACTTT
- | TRBD1 | TRBJ2-7 | TRBV19 | CASSSRQGSYEQYF | TGTGCCAGTAGTTCCCGACAGGGCTCCTACGAGCAGTACTTC
- | - | TRBJ2-7 | TRBV4-3 | CASSQDFPDSYEQYF | TGCGCCAGCAGCCAAGATTTCCCAGACTCCTACGAGCAGTACTTC
- | - | TRBJ1-3 | TRBV2 | CASSEAVVAGNTIYF | TGTGCCAGCAGTGAAGCCGTGGTAGCTGGAAACACCATATATTTT
- | - | TRBJ2-7 | TRBV12-3/TRBV12-4 | CASSFRDEQYF | TGTGCCAGCAGTTTCCGGGACGAGCAGTACTTC
- | TRBD2 | TRBJ2-5 | TRBV9 | CASSSHQRGGLVQETQYF | TGTGCCAGCAGCTCGCATCAGCGGGGGGGACTAGTGCAAGAGACCCAGTACTTC
- | - | TRBJ2-7 | TRBV5-1 | CASSFQGSVEQYF | TGCGCCAGCAGCTTTCAGGGAAGTGTCGAGCAGTACTTC
- | TRBD2 | TRBJ2-5 | TRBV7-9 | CASSQTSGGGETQYF | TGTGCCAGCAGTCAGACTAGCGGGGGAGGGGAGACCCAGTACTTC
- | TRBD2 | TRBJ2-7 | TRBV5-4 | CASSLRGGNEQYF | TGTGCCAGCAGCTTGCGGGGGGGCAACGAGCAGTACTTC
- | TRBD1 | TRBJ2-7 | TRBV27 | CASSSPGTGNPHEQYF | TGTGCCAGCAGTTCGCCCGGGACAGGGAATCCCCACGAGCAGTACTTC
- | TRBD2 | TRBJ2-1 | TRBV6-5 | CASRRSGGEWNEQFF | TGTGCCAGCAGACGTAGCGGGGGGGAGTGGAATGAGCAGTTCTTC
- | TRBD1 | TRBJ1-1 | TRBV2 | CASSSDRGNPEAFF | TGTGCCAGCAGCTCGGACAGGGGGAATCCTGAAGCTTTCTTT
- | - | TRBJ2-5 | TRBV10-2 | CASSVRTGETQYF | TGCGCCAGCAGTGTACGTACGGGGGAGACCCAGTACTTC
- | - | TRBJ1-2 | TRBV6-2/TRBV6-3 | CASGPSEFYTF | TGTGCCAGCGGCCCCAGTGAATTCTACACCTTC